This T cell receptor (beta chain) emerged from a study of T cells in Graves' hyperthyroidism and ophthalmopathy. Researchers amplified the TCR beta CDR3 regions from RNA transcripts. HTBI primers drove first-round RT-PCR of the TCR CDR3. TCRdb passed the multiplex PCR reads through MiXCR, listing each CDR3 protein once. The sample carries approximately 610,000 distinct CDR3 sequences, roughly 14% recorded once. This clonotype was counted ten times or more. Germline V CDR1 and CDR2: SNHLY, FYNNEI. CDR3 length: 14 amino acids. V lost 5 bases to trimming and J lost 1 base, with 11 bases between them. The chain links TRBV2 to TRBJ1-1; D might be TRBD1 (6 bases). The sequencing input was blood. The TCR comes from a woman in her forties with Graves' ophthalmopathy. The CDR3, as DNA: TGTGCCAGCAGTATACAGGGATGGAACACTGAAGCTTTCTTT. It yields the protein CASSIQGWNTEAFF. The full variable domain, with the rest looked up from reference TRBV2 and TRBJ1-1, is EPEVTQTPSHQVTQMGQEVILRCVPISNHLYFYWYRQILGQKVEFLVSFYNNEISEKSEIFDDQFSVERPDGSNFTLKIRSTKLEDSAMYFCASSIQGWNTEAFFGQGTRLTVV.